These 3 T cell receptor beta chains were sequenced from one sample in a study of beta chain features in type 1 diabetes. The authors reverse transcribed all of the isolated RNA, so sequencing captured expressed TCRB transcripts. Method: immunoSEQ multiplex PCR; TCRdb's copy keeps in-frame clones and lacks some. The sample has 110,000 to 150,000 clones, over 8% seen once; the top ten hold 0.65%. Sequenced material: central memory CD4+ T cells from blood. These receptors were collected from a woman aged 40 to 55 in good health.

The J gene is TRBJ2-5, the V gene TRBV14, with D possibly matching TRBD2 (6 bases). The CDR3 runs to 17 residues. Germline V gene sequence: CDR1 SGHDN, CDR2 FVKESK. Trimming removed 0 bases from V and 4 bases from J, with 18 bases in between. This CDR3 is CASSQDYPGLRRETQYF. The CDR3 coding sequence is TGTGCCAGCAGCCAAGACTACCCGGGACTCCGAAGAGAGACCCAGTACTTC.

The CDR3 loop is CASSLVDRSNYGYTF. The CDR3 DNA follows: TGTGCCAGCAGCTTGGTAGACAGGAGTAACTATGGCTACACCTTC. V and J are TRBV5-4 and TRBJ1-2; possible D gene TRBD1, 6 bases. CDR1 SGHNT and CDR2 YYREEE come from the germline V gene (reference sequence). Trimming took 0 bases from V and 1 from J, leaving 10 bases between them. The CDR3 consists of 15 residues.

This CDR3 reads CASDGGDSYNEQFF. CDR3 sequence (DNA): TGTGCCAGCGATGGGGGCGACTCCTACAATGAGCAGTTCTTC. J is TRBJ2-1 and V is TRBV2; D may be TRBD1 (6 bases). This CDR3 spans 14 amino acids. Per germline, CDR1 SNHLY and CDR2 FYNNEI. V dropped 8 bases and J dropped 0 bases, with 11 bases sitting between them.